This TCR beta chain is drawn from a study of identical twins. The CDR3 is 13 residues long. V shed 2 bases and J shed 4 bases, with 11 bases lying between them. Germline V gene sequence: CDR1 DFQATT, CDR2 SNEGSKA (reference sequence). TCRdb re-derived calls from the 5' RACE reads in MiXCR, one entry per CDR3 protein. The table records hundreds of thousands of distinct CDR3 sequences, 6% to 8.5% of them present only once. These data were likewise used in another study, on yellow fever vaccine responses in identical twins.

Sequencing was performed on CD8+ T cells sorted from blood. This sequence joins TRBV20-1 and TRBJ2-5, with D perhaps TRBD1 (5 bases). The origin of this receptor is a woman aged 18-35 years in good health. The CDR3 here is CSARRGVLETQYF. The CDR3 coding sequence is TGCAGTGCTAGAAGGGGCGTCCTAGAGACCCAGTACTTC.